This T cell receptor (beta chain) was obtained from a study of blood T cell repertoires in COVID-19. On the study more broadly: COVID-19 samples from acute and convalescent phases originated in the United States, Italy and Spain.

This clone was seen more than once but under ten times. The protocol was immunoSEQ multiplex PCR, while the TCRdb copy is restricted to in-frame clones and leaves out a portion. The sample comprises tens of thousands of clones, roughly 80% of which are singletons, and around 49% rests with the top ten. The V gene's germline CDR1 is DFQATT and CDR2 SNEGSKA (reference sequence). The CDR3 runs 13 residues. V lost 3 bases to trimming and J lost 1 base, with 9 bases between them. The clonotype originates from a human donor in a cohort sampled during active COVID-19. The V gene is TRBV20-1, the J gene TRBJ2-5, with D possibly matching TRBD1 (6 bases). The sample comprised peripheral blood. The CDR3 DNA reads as TGCAGTGCTAGTGGGGACACCCAAGAGACCCAGTACTTC. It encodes CSASGDTQETQYF.